Sequencing of this T cell receptor beta chain was carried out in a study of cytomegalovirus exposure and HLA in healthy donors. Primers for the PCR totalled 60 Vbeta and 13 Jbeta. Profiled with immunoSEQ multiplex PCR; TCRdb holds only in-frame clones, not every one. This repertoire shows around 130,000 clones, approximately 8.6% found once; its top ten account for 6% to 7.5%. The study, taken as a whole, reports: Rarity marked most TCR sequences, yet some public TCRs occurred in many donors. Earlier results showed most TCR beta V segments being productive about 87% or about 30% of the time.

This CDR3 is built from 13 residues. The V gene's germline CDR1 is LNHNV and CDR2 YYDKDF (reference sequence). Trimming stripped 5 bases from V and 5 bases from J, with 12 bases between. On this clone: Its specificity is not known.

The origin of this receptor is a woman between 40 and 50 years old in good health and CMV-seropositive. Sequencing was performed on PBMCs. The genes are TRBV15 and TRBJ1-2; D remains unclear. This CDR3 reads CATSLTLRYGYTF. The CDR3 DNA follows: TGTGCCACCAGCTTAACCCTCCGGTATGGCTACACCTTC.